The next 3 T cell receptor beta chains were all read from a single sample in a study of T cells in tumors after PD-1 blockade. The method was immunoSEQ multiplex PCR; TCRdb's version includes in-frame clones alone and lacks a portion of them. Here the sample spans fewer than 50,000 clones, around 85% being singletons. The material sequenced was PBMCs, taken before anti-PD-1 treatment. The receptors stem from a human donor with basal cell carcinoma.

The chain's CDR3 is CASSRTGGNYGYTF. CDR3 DNA: TGTGCCAGTAGTAGGACAGGGGGTAACTATGGCTACACCTTC. The chain combines TRBV19 with TRBJ1-2; 10 bases fit TRBD1. Germline V CDR1 and CDR2: LNHDA, SQIVND (reference sequence). This CDR3 comprises 14 residues. V shed 4 bases, J shed 1 base, and the junction held 0 bases outside the gene matches.

V and J are TRBV27 and TRBJ2-7; TRBD2 agrees at 12 bases. Germline values: CDR1 MNHEY, CDR2 SMNVEV (reference sequence). The CDR3 contains 17 residues. V lost 5 bases to trimming and J lost 2 bases; unmatched junction nucleotides: 10. In nucleotides, the CDR3 is TGTGCCAGCAGTCCGCGGACTAGCGGGGTTAGCACCTACGAGCAGTACTTC. Amino acid sequence: CASSPRTSGVSTYEQYF.

V gene TRBV24-1 combines with J gene TRBJ2-3; D assignment may be TRBD1 or TRBD2 (5 bases each). Germline V gene data show CDR1 as KGHDR and CDR2 as SFDVKD. The CDR3 runs 17 residues. V shed 3 bases and J shed 2 bases, with 17 bases lying between them. The CDR3 region is CATSDPTEGRDTDTQYF. The CDR3 DNA reads as TGTGCCACCAGTGATCCGACTGAGGGGCGAGACACAGATACGCAGTATTTT.